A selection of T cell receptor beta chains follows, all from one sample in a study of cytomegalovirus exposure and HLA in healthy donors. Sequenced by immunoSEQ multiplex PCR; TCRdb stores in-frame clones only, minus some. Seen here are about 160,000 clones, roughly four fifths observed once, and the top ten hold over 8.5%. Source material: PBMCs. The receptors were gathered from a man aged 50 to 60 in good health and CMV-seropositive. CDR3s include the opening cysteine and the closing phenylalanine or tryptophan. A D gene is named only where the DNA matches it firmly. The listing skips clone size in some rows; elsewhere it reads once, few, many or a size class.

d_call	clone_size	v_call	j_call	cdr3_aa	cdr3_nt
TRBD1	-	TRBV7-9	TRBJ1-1	CASSFDRGEAFF	TGTGCCAGCAGCTTCGACAGGGGTGAAGCTTTCTTT
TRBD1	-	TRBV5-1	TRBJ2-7	CASSWTGGPYEQYF	TGCGCCAGCAGCTGGACAGGGGGCCCCTACGAGCAGTACTTC
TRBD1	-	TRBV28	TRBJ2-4	CASSPSDRDENIQYF	TGTGCCAGCAGCCCTTCGGACAGGGACGAGAACATTCAGTACTTC
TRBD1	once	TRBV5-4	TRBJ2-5	CASSFRQGRQETQYF	TGTGCCAGCAGCTTCCGACAGGGCCGCCAAGAGACCCAGTACTTC
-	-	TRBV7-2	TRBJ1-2	CASSFKGRGGYTF	TGTGCCAGCAGCTTTAAGGGGCGGGGTGGCTACACCTTC
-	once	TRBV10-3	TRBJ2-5	CAISEQGETQYF	TGTGCCATCAGTGAGCAGGGAGAGACCCAGTACTTC
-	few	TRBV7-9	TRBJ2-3	CASSFETDTQYF	TGTGCCAGCAGCTTCGAGACAGATACGCAGTATTTT
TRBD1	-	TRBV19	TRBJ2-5	CASSGTGRETQYF	TGTGCCAGTAGTGGGACAGGGAGAGAGACCCAGTACTTC
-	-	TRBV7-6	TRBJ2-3	CASSLSQLDTQYF	TGTGCCAGCAGCTTGTCCCAACTAGATACGCAGTATTTT
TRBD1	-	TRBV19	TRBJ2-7	CASSIPSDRDEQYF	TGTGCCAGTAGTATACCCTCGGACAGGGACGAGCAGTACTTC
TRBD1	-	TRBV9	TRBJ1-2	CASSVGTGGYGYTF	TGTGCCAGCAGCGTTGGGACAGGGGGCTATGGCTACACCTTC
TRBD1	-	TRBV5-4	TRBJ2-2	CASSLVGQRGTGELFF	TGTGCCAGCAGCTTGGTGGGACAGAGGGGCACCGGGGAGCTGTTTTTT
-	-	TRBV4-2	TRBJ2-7	CASSARGTYEQYF	TGTGCCAGCAGCGCGCGGGGCACCTACGAGCAGTACTTC
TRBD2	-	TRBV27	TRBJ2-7	CASRSLESGTYEQYF	TGTGCCAGCAGATCCCTTGAAAGCGGGACCTACGAGCAGTACTTC
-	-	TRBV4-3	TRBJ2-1	CASSLPGVPEQFF	TGCGCCAGCAGCCTCCCCGGGGTCCCTGAGCAGTTCTTC
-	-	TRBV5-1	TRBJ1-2	CASSLDTGNYGYTF	TGCGCCAGCAGCTTGGACACGGGGAACTATGGCTACACCTTC
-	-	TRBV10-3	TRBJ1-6	CAISDRTANNSPLHF	TGTGCCATCAGTGATCGGACAGCAAATAATTCACCCCTCCACTTT
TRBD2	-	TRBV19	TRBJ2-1	CASSISGGYSYNEQFF	TGTGCCAGTAGTATTAGCGGGGGGTACTCCTACAATGAGCAGTTCTTC
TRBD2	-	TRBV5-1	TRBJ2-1	CASSLAGAGGFRNEQFF	TGCGCCAGCAGCTTGGCCGGAGCGGGAGGGTTTCGCAATGAGCAGTTCTTC
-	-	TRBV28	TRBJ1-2	CASSLNGNYGYTF	TGTGCCAGCAGTTTAAACGGTAACTATGGCTACACCTTC
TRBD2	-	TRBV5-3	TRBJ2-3	CARSISFGGAWTDTQYF	TGTGCCAGAAGCATATCATTCGGGGGGGCCTGGACAGATACGCAGTATTTT
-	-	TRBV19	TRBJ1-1	CASSGGTLNTEAFF	TGTGCCAGTAGTGGGGGGACGCTGAACACTGAAGCTTTCTTT
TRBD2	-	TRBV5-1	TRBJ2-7	CASRPGTSSSYEQYF	TGCGCCAGCAGACCCGGGACTAGCAGCTCCTACGAGCAGTACTTC
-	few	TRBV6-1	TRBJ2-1	CASSEPVREQFF	TGTGCCAGCAGTGAACCGGTAAGAGAGCAGTTCTTC
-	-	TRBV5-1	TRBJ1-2	CASSPWGTDPSYGYTF	TGCGCCAGCAGCCCCTGGGGCACAGATCCCTCGTATGGCTACACCTTC
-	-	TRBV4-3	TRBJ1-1	CASSQDGGYTEAFF	TGCGCCAGCAGCCAAGATGGGGGCTACACTGAAGCTTTCTTT
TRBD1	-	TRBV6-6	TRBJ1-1	CASSYSTGLGNTEAFF	TGTGCCAGCAGTTACTCGACAGGGCTGGGGAACACTGAAGCTTTCTTT